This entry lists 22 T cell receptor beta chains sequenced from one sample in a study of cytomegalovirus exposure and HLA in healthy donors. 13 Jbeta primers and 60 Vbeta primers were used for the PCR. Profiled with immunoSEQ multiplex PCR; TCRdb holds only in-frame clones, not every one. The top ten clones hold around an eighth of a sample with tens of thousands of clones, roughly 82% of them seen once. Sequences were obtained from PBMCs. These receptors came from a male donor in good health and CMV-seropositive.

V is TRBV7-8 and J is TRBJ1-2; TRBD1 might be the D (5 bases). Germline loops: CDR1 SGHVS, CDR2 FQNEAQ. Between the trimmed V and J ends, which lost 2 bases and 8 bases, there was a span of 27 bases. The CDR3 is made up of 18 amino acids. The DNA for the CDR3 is TGTGCCAGCAGCTTACGGCCAGGGCGGCTGGGGGGGGATTTCGGCTACACCTTC. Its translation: CASSLRPGRLGGDFGYTF.

CDR3: CASSRQGGNQPQHF. The DNA of the CDR3 is TGTGCCAGCAGCAGACAGGGGGGCAATCAGCCCCAGCATTTT. The chain links TRBV7-2 to TRBJ1-5, with TRBD1 identical over 9 bases. Germline CDR1 SGHTA, CDR2 FQGNSA. The CDR3 runs to 14 residues. Losses at the gene ends were 5 bases for V and 2 bases for J; bases not matched to a gene: 1.

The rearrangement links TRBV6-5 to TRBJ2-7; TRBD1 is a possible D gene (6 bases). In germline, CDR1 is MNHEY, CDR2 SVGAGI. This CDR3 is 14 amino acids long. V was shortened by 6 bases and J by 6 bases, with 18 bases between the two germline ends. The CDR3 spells CASRPEIQGSEQYF. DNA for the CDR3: TGTGCCAGCAGACCCGAGATCCAGGGGAGCGAGCAGTACTTC.

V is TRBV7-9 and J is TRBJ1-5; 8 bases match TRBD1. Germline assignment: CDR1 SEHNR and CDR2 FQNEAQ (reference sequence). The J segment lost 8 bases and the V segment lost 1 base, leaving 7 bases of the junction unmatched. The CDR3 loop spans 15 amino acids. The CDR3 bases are TGTGCCAGCAGCTTAGGGACAGGGCCTCTAGAGCCCCAGCATTTT. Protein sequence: CASSLGTGPLEPQHF. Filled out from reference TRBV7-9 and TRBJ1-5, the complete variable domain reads DTGVSQNPRHKITKRGQNVTFRCDPISEHNRLYWYRQTLGQGPEFLTYFQNEAQLEKSRLLSDRFSAERPKGSFSTLEIQRTEQGDSAMYLCASSLGTGPLEPQHFGDGTRLSIL.

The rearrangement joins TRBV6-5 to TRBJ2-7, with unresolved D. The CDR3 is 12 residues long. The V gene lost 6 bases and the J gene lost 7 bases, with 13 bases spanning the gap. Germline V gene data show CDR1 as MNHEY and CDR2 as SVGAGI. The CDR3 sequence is CASSPKLREQYF. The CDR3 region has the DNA TGTGCCAGCAGCCCCAAACTTCGGGAGCAGTACTTC.

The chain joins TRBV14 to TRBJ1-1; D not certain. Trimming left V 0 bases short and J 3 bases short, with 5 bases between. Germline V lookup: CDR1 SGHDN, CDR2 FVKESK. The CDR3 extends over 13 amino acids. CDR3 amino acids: CASSQEEYTEAFF. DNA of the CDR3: TGTGCCAGCAGCCAAGAGGAGTACACTGAAGCTTTCTTT.

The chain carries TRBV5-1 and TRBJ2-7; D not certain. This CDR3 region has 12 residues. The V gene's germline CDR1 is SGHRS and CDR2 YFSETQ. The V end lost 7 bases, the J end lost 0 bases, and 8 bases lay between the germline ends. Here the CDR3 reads CASSYSSYEQYF. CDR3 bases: TGCGCCAGCTCTTACAGCTCCTACGAGCAGTACTTC.

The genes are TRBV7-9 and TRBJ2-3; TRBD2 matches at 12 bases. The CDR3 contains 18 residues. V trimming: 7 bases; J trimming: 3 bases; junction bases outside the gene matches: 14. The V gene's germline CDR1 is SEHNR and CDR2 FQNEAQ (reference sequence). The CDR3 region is CASTRYLASGRGTDTQYF. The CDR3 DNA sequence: TGTGCCAGCACTCGGTACCTGGCTAGCGGGAGGGGGACAGATACGCAGTATTTT.

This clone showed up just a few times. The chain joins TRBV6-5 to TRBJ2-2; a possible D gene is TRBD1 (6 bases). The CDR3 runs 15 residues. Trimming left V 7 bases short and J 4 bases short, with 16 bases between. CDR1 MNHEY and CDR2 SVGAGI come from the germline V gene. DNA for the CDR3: TGTGCCAGCACAAACCCGGGACAAAGCACCGGGGAGCTGTTTTTT. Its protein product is CASTNPGQSTGELFF.

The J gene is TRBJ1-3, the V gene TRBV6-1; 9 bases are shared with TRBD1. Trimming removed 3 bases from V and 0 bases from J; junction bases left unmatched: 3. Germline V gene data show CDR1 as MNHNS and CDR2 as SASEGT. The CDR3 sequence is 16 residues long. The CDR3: CASSDGGQGSGNTIYF. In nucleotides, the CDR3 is TGTGCCAGCAGTGACGGGGGACAGGGCTCTGGAAACACCATATATTTT.

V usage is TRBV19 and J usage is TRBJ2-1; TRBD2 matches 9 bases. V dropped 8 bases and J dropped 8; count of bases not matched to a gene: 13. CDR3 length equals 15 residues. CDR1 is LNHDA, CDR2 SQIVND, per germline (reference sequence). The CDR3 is CASQSDSGSGYEQFF. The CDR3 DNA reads TGTGCCAGTCAGTCTGATAGCGGGAGTGGGTATGAGCAGTTCTTC.

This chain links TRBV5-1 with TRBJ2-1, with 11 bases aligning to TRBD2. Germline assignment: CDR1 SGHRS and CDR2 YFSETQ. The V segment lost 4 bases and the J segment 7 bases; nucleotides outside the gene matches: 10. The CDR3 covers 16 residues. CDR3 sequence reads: CASSLNSGRAGNEQFF. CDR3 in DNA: TGCGCCAGCAGCCTGAATAGCGGGAGGGCCGGGAATGAGCAGTTCTTC.

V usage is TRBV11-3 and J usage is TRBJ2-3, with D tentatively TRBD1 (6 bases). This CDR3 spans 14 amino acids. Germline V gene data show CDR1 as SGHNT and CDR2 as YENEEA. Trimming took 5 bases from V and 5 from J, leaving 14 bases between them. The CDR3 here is CASSHGQSKDTQYF. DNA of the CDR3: TGTGCCAGCAGCCACGGACAGTCTAAAGATACGCAGTATTTT.

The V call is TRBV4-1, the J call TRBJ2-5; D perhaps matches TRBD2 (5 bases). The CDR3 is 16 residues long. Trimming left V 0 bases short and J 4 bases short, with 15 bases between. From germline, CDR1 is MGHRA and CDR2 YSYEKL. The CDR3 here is CASSQESGVGRETQYF. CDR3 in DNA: TGCGCCAGCAGCCAAGAGTCCGGGGTTGGGAGAGAGACCCAGTACTTC.

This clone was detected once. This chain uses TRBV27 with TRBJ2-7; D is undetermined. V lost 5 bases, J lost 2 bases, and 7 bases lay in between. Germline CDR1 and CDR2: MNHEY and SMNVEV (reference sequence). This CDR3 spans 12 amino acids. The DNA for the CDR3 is TGTGCCAGCAGTCCAGGAACCTACGAGCAGTACTTC. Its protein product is CASSPGTYEQYF.

Here the CDR3 DNA reads TGTGCCAGCAGCGTAATTTTCTCCCGCGGGCACCCCTACGAGCAGTACTTC. Translated, it gives CASSVIFSRGHPYEQYF. The chain has TRBV21-1 and TRBJ2-7; TRBD2 is taken as the D call from the table, unchecked against the DNA. TRBV21-1 is labeled a pseudogene. The CDR3 is 17 residues long.

In DNA, the CDR3 is TGTGCCAGCAGCCAAGATCTAGCGGGGGGGCTGAATACGCAGTATTTT. It yields the protein CASSQDLAGGLNTQYF. The V and J genes are TRBV4-2 and TRBJ2-3; 12 bases are shared with TRBD2. Germline V gene data show CDR1 as LGHNA and CDR2 as YNFKEQ. The CDR3 totals 16 residues. Trimming at V came to 0 bases and at J to 7 bases, leaving 5 bases not matched to a gene.

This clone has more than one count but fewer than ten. The DNA of the CDR3 is TGTGCCAGCAGCTGGGCATCAGATACGCAGTATTTT. Translated, it gives CASSWASDTQYF. The rearrangement links TRBV11-2 to TRBJ2-3; D remains unclear. This CDR3 spans 12 amino acids. The V gene's germline CDR1 is SGHAT and CDR2 FQNNGV. With 4 bases removed from V and 4 bases from J, the gap between germline ends came to 6 bases.

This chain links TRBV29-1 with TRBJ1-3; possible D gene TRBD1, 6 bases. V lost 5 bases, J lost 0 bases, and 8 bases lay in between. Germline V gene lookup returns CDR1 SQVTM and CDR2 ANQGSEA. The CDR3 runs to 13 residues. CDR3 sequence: CSVTGNSGNTIYF. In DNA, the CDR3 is TGCAGCGTTACAGGGAACTCTGGAAACACCATATATTTT.

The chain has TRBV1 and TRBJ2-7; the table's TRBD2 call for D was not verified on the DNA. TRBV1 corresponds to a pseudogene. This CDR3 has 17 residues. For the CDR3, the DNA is TGCACCAGCAGCCAAGAACCTCCCGGGAGAGCCAGCCACGAGCAGTACTTC. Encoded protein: CTSSQEPPGRASHEQYF.

The CDR3 DNA reads as TGTGCCAGCAGAAAAGGTTGGGGGGGGACTGAAGCTTTCTTT. Translation gives CASRKGWGGTEAFF. The chain combines TRBV2 with TRBJ1-1, with a weak D call TRBD1 (5 bases). Between the trimmed V and J ends, which lost 6 bases and 5 bases, there was a span of 16 bases. This CDR3 is 14 amino acids long. Germline V lookup: CDR1 SNHLY, CDR2 FYNNEI.

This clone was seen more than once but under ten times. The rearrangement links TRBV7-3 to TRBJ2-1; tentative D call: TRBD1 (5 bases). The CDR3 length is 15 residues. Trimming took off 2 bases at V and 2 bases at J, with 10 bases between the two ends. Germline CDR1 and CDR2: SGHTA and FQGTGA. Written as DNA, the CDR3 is TGTGCCAGCAGCTTAGACAGCGATACCTACAATGAGCAGTTCTTC. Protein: CASSLDSDTYNEQFF.